The present T cell receptor beta chain was sequenced within a study of shared clonotypes between healthy human individuals. This CDR3 spans 13 amino acids. J lost 4 bases, V lost 3 bases, and 4 bases had no gene match. Germline V gene data show CDR1 as SGHRS and CDR2 as YFSETQ. Repertoires were generated with immunoSEQ multiplex PCR, while TCRdb's copy carries only in-frame clones and drops some. The profile shows some 1 million clones, more than 65% of them singletons. Overall study findings and caveats: Generation probabilities of non-shared clonotypes were lower (relative to those shared by all four donors). It was the few donors that limited the genetic and exposure-history diversity represented.

Concerning this clone itself: Its antigen is as yet unknown.

Material for sequencing was memory CD4+ T cells sorted from blood. Specified subset: CD45RA-negative fraction. The genes are TRBV5-1 and TRBJ2-7, with 7 bases lining up with TRBD1. This clonotype was sampled from a man between 18 and 29 years old in good health. For the CDR3, the DNA is TGCGCCAGCAGCTCCCTACAGGGGTACGAGCAGTACTTC. Its translation is CASSSLQGYEQYF.